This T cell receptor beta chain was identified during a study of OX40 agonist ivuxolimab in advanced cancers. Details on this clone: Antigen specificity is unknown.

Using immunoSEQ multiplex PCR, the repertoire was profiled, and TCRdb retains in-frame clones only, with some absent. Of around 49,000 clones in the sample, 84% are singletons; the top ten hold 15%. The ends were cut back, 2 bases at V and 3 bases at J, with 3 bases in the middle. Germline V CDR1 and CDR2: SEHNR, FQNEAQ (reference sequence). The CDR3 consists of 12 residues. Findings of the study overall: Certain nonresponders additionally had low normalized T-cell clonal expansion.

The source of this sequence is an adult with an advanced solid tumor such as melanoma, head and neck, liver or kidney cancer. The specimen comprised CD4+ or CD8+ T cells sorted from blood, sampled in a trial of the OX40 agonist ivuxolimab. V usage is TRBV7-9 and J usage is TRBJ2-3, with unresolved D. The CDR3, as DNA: TGTGCCAGCAGCTTACGAACAGATACGCAGTATTTT. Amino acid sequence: CASSLRTDTQYF.